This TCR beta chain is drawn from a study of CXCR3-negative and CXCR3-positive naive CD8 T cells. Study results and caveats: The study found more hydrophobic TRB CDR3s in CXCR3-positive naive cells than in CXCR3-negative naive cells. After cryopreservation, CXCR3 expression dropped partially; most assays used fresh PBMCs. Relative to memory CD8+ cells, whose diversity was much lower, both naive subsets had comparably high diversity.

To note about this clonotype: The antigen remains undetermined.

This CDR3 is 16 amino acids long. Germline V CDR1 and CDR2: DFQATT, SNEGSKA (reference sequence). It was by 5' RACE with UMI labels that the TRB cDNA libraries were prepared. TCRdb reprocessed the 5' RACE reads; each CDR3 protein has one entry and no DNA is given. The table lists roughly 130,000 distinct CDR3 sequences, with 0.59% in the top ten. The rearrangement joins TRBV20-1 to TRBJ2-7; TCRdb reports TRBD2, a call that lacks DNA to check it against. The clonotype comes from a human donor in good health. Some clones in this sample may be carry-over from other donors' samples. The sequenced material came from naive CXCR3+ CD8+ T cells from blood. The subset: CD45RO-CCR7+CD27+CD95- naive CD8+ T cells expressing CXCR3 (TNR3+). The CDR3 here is CSAAPKLAGGPYEQYF.